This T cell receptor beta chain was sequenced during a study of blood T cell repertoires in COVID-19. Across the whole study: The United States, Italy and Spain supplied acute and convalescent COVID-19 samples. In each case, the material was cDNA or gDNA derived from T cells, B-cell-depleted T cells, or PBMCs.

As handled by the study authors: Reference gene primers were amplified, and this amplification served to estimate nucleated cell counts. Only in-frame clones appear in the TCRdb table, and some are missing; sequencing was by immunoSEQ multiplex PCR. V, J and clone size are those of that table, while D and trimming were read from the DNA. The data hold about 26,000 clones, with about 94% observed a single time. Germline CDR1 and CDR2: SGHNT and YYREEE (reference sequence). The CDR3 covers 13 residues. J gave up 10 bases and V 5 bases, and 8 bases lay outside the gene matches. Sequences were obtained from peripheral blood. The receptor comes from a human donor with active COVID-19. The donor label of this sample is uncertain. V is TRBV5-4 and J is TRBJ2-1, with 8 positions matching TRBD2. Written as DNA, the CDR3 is TGTGCCAGCAGGGGGGGTAGCGGGGACGAGCAGTTCTTC. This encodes CASRGGSGDEQFF.